Each of the 17 T cell receptor beta chains below was sequenced from the same sample in a study of memory B cells and T cells in multiple sclerosis. Only in-frame clones appear in the TCRdb table, and some are missing; sequencing was by immunoSEQ multiplex PCR. This sample has approximately 32,000 clones, with about 82% found just once. No antigen has been assigned to these receptors. Separate sequencing covered autoproliferating (CFSE-dim) and non-proliferating (CFSE-high) T cells from stimulus-free culture. Replicate wells were pooled after 6 to 8 days of stimulus-free culture of fewer than 65 million CFSE-labeled PBMCs. Sequenced material: PBMCs from blood kept in culture. These receptors all come from a human donor with multiple sclerosis.

The table lists this clone with a few counts. The rearrangement joins TRBV7-9 to TRBJ1-2; D unresolved. CDR3 length equals 13 residues. Germline V gene data show CDR1 as SEHNR and CDR2 as FQNEAQ (reference sequence). The V end was cut by 1 base, the J end by 6 bases, with 9 bases between. This CDR3 is CASSLEGGHGYTF. Written as DNA, the CDR3 is TGTGCCAGCAGCTTAGAGGGTGGCCATGGCTACACCTTC.

This clone was counted once. The rearrangement joins TRBV5-6 to TRBJ2-1; 9 bases are shared with TRBD2. In germline, CDR1 is SGHDT, CDR2 YYEEEE. The CDR3 runs 14 residues. J was trimmed by 10 bases and V by 4 bases; bases with no gene match: 9. CDR3 in DNA: TGTGCCAGCAGCGGCGGACTAGCGCAGGGGGAGCAGTTCTTC. Translation: CASSGGLAQGEQFF.

The genes are TRBV9 and TRBJ2-1; 7 bases agree with TRBD2. The length of the CDR3 is 14 residues. V was clipped by 0 bases and J by 8 bases; unmatched bases: 5. CDR1 and CDR2 (germline): SGDLS, YYNGEE. CDR3 in DNA: TGTGCCAGCAGCGTAGACAGCGGGATGGATGAGCAGTTCTTC. Its protein product is CASSVDSGMDEQFF. Complete variable domain (other parts from reference TRBV9 and TRBJ2-1): DSGVTQTPKHLITATGQRVTLRCSPRSGDLSVYWYQQSLDQGLQFLIQYYNGEERAKGNILERFSAQQFPDLHSELNLSSLELGDSALYFCASSVDSGMDEQFFGPGTRLTVL.

A single count supports this clone. The rearrangement links TRBV6-6 to TRBJ1-5; D is ambiguous. Germline assignment: CDR1 MNHNY and CDR2 SVGAGI (reference sequence). V lost 1 base, J lost 0 bases, and 7 bases lay in between. This CDR3 is 15 amino acids long. CDR3 in DNA: TGTGCCAGCAGTTACTGGGCAGATAGCAATCAGCCCCAGCATTTT. It translates to CASSYWADSNQPQHF.

This chain joins TRBV5-1 and TRBJ1-1; D ambiguous. Germline V CDR1 and CDR2: SGHRS, YFSETQ. This CDR3 has 14 amino acids. Between the trimmed V and J ends, which lost 0 bases and 5 bases, there was a span of 11 bases. The CDR3 reads CASSLEVGWTEAFF. In nucleotides, the CDR3 is TGCGCCAGCAGCTTGGAAGTAGGGTGGACTGAAGCTTTCTTT.

The chain is built from TRBV7-9 and TRBJ1-1; possible D gene TRBD1, 6 bases. Germline V lookup: CDR1 SEHNR, CDR2 FQNEAQ (reference sequence). The V end lost 6 bases, the J end lost 3 bases, and 11 bases lay between the germline ends. The CDR3 runs 13 residues. The CDR3 loop reads CASRPTGYTEAFF. The CDR3 bases are TGTGCCAGCAGGCCTACAGGGTACACTGAAGCTTTCTTT.

This chain joins TRBV5-1 and TRBJ2-1; D might be TRBD1 (5 bases). This CDR3 has 13 amino acids. Germline V CDR1 and CDR2: SGHRS, YFSETQ. V lost 1 base to trimming and J lost 9 bases, with 11 bases between them. CDR3 sequence: CASSLTPTGEQFF. The CDR3 DNA reads as TGCGCCAGCAGCTTGACGCCAACAGGTGAGCAGTTCTTC.

This sequence joins TRBV7-9 and TRBJ2-6; 12 nucleotides align to TRBD1. J was trimmed by 4 bases and V by 5 bases; bases with no gene match: 6. From germline, CDR1 is SEHNR and CDR2 FQNEAQ (reference sequence). The CDR3 is made up of 17 amino acids. For the CDR3, the DNA is TGTGCCAGCAGCCTTGGGACAGGGGGCGCCGGGGCCAACGTCCTGACTTTC. This translates into CASSLGTGGAGANVLTF.

In nucleotides, the CDR3 is TGTGCCAGCAGTTATGGTGGTAGCAATCAGCCCCAGCATTTT. The encoded protein is CASSYGGSNQPQHF. The chain carries TRBV6-6 and TRBJ1-5; D is unclear. This CDR3 region has 14 residues. Between the trimmed V and J ends, which lost 3 bases and 0 bases, there was a span of 6 bases. Germline V gene sequence: CDR1 MNHNY, CDR2 SVGAGI (reference sequence).

The chain links TRBV9 to TRBJ2-7; no reliable D call. CDR1 SGDLS and CDR2 YYNGEE come from the germline V gene. Deletions cut 3 bases from V and 2 bases from J, with 9 bases between. The CDR3 has 13 amino acids. This CDR3 reads CASSADPPYEQYF. The CDR3 bases are TGTGCCAGCAGCGCAGATCCCCCCTACGAGCAGTACTTC.

This chain uses TRBV19 with TRBJ2-5; 9 bases map to TRBD1. J gave up 5 bases and V 4 bases, and 8 bases lay outside the gene matches. Germline assignment: CDR1 LNHDA and CDR2 SQIVND (reference sequence). There are 15 residues in the CDR3. The CDR3 DNA follows: TGTGCCAGTAGTAACTTGGGACAGGGACTGGAGACCCAGTACTTC. Residues: CASSNLGQGLETQYF. The full variable domain, its missing parts supplied by reference TRBV19 and TRBJ2-5, is DGGITQSPKYLFRKEGQNVTLSCEQNLNHDAMYWYRQDPGQGLRLIYYSQIVNDFQKGDIAEGYSVSREKKESFPLTVTSAQKNPTAFYLCASSNLGQGLETQYFGPGTRLLVL.

The chain carries TRBV19 and TRBJ1-5; maybe TRBD1 (5 bases). The CDR3 covers 13 residues. Germline lookup yields CDR1 LNHDA and CDR2 SQIVND (reference sequence). V was trimmed by 6 bases and J by 2 bases, leaving 8 bases between them. CDR3 protein: CASRPGGNQPQHF. The CDR3 bases are TGTGCCAGTAGGCCGGGGGGCAATCAGCCCCAGCATTTT.

The rearrangement joins TRBV28 to TRBJ1-1, with D hard to call. Germline values: CDR1 MDHEN, CDR2 SYDVKM. Trimming stripped 6 bases from V and 2 bases from J, with 7 bases between. The CDR3 spans 12 residues. CDR3 DNA sequence: TGTGCCAGCAGATACAAAAACACTGAAGCTTTCTTT. This codes for CASRYKNTEAFF.

V and J are TRBV11-1 and TRBJ2-1, with 9 bases aligning to TRBD2. Per the germline V gene, CDR1 is SGHAT and CDR2 is FQDESV (reference sequence). The CDR3 has 15 residues. Germline trimming cut 5 bases from V and 2 bases from J; bases unmatched to any gene: 4. CDR3: CASSHLAGPYNEQFF. In DNA, the CDR3 is TGTGCCAGCAGCCACCTAGCGGGGCCCTACAATGAGCAGTTCTTC.

The rearrangement uses TRBV5-1 and TRBJ2-1; the D gene is possibly TRBD1 (5 bases). The CDR3 runs to 13 residues. Trimming took off 7 bases at V and 0 bases at J, with 8 bases between the two ends. CDR1 is SGHRS and CDR2 is YFSETQ in the germline V gene. The CDR3 protein is CASAGASYNEQFF. The CDR3 bases are TGCGCCAGCGCTGGGGCCTCCTACAATGAGCAGTTCTTC. Complete variable domain (other parts from reference TRBV5-1 and TRBJ2-1): KAGVTQTPRYLIKTRGQQVTLSCSPISGHRSVSWYQQTPGQGLQFLFEYFSETQRNKGNFPGRFSGRQFSNSRSEMNVSTLELGDSALYLCASAGASYNEQFFGPGTRLTVL.

The chain recombines TRBV2 with TRBJ1-2, with TRBD1 matching over 8 bases. The junction had 8 bases not matched to a gene; V was cut back by 6 bases and J by 8 bases. The germline CDR1 and CDR2 sequences are SNHLY and FYNNEI. This CDR3 region has 13 residues. The chain's CDR3 is CASRDREAGGYTF. CDR3 DNA sequence: TGTGCCAGCAGGGACAGGGAAGCGGGCGGCTACACCTTC. The variable domain in full, completed from reference TRBV2 and TRBJ1-2, reads EPEVTQTPSHQVTQMGQEVILRCVPISNHLYFYWYRQILGQKVEFLVSFYNNEISEKSEIFDDQFSVERPDGSNFTLKIRSTKLEDSAMYFCASRDREAGGYTFGSGTRLTVV.

This chain uses TRBV11-1 with TRBJ2-7; D may be TRBD1 (6 bases). V was clipped by 4 bases and J by 3 bases, with 13 bases between them. Germline CDR1 reads SGHAT; CDR2 reads FQDESV (reference sequence). The CDR3 covers 14 residues. CDR3 nucleotides: TGTGCCAGCAGCTCCTCAGGGGCCCTCTACGAGCAGTACTTC. As protein: CASSSSGALYEQYF. Filled out from reference TRBV11-1 and TRBJ2-7, the complete variable domain reads EAEVAQSPRYKITEKSQAVAFWCDPISGHATLYWYRQILGQGPELLVQFQDESVVDDSQLPKDRFSAERLKGVDSTLKIQPAELGDSAMYLCASSSSGALYEQYFGPGTRLTVT.